These 20 T cell receptor beta chains were sequenced from one sample in a study of identical twins' blood T cells. Each CDR3 protein is one row after TCRdb ran MiXCR on the 5' RACE reads. The sample has hundreds of thousands of distinct CDR3 sequences; over 25% are singletons. Sample: PBMCs. These receptors came from a woman aged 18-49 years in good health.

This clonotype was counted a few times. The chain carries TRBV6-5 and TRBJ2-2; the D gene is possibly TRBD1 (6 bases). There are 18 residues in the CDR3. The germline V gene encodes CDR1 MNHEY and CDR2 SVGAGI. V lost 2 bases, J lost 0 bases, and 16 bases lay in between. The CDR3 sequence is CASSYAGDHIANTGELFF. CDR3 coding DNA: TGTGCCAGCAGTTACGCAGGGGACCATATCGCGAACACCGGGGAGCTGTTTTTT.

This clonotype has ten or more counts. The CDR3: CASSEARSYNEQFF. CDR3 nucleotides: TGTGCCAGCAGTGAAGCGAGGTCATACAATGAGCAGTTCTTC. V and J are TRBV2 and TRBJ2-1; no definite D call. Germline CDR1 is SNHLY and CDR2 is FYNNEI. This CDR3 has 14 amino acids. V dropped 0 bases and J dropped 4 bases, with 7 bases sitting between them.

This clonotype was counted only a few times. This rearrangement joins TRBV5-1 to TRBJ2-1; 7 positions match TRBD2. The V segment lost 3 bases and the J segment 2 bases; nucleotides outside the gene matches: 11. Germline values: CDR1 SGHRS, CDR2 YFSETQ. The CDR3 consists of 17 residues. The CDR3 DNA reads as TGCGCCAGCAGCTCAAACCGACGGGGGGTTGCCTACAATGAGCAGTTCTTC. The encoded protein is CASSSNRRGVAYNEQFF.

The chain couples TRBV6-5 to TRBJ1-1; D is perhaps TRBD1 (5 bases). Trimming took 9 bases from V and 0 from J, leaving 11 bases between them. The length of the CDR3 is 13 residues. The V gene's germline CDR1 is MNHEY and CDR2 SVGAGI. CDR3 region: CASKMGLNTEAFF. CDR3 in DNA: TGTGCCAGTAAAATGGGGCTGAACACTGAAGCTTTCTTT.

This clonotype has just a few counts. The V gene is TRBV4-3, the J gene TRBJ2-7; 10 nucleotides agree with TRBD2. The CDR3 is made up of 19 amino acids. The germline gives CDR1 LGHNA, CDR2 YSLEER. After removal of 0 bases from V and 0 bases from J, the junction contained 11 bases not matched to a gene. Here the CDR3 reads CASSQDRAGGYYSSYEQYF. The CDR3 DNA follows: TGCGCCAGCAGCCAAGATAGAGCGGGAGGGTACTATAGCTCCTACGAGCAGTACTTC.

This clonotype showed up many times. The V and J genes are TRBV7-2 and TRBJ1-5; tentative D call: TRBD1 (5 bases). The CDR3 extends over 14 amino acids. V lost 3 bases, J lost 0 bases, and 6 bases lay in between. Germline V gene sequence: CDR1 SGHTA, CDR2 FQGNSA. CDR3 DNA: TGTGCCAGCAGCTTCAGGGATAGCAATCAGCCCCAGCATTTT. It translates to CASSFRDSNQPQHF. Supplemented by reference TRBV7-2 and TRBJ1-5, the full variable domain reads GAGVSQSPSNKVTEKGKDVELRCDPISGHTALYWYRQSLGQGLEFLIYFQGNSAPDKSGLPSDRFSAERTGGSVSTLTIQRTQQEDSAVYLCASSFRDSNQPQHFGDGTRLSIL.

This clonotype appeared a few times. V usage is TRBV13 and J usage is TRBJ2-3; D possibly corresponds to TRBD1 (5 bases). V lost 6 bases and J 4 bases, leaving 11 bases between the germline ends. Germline V lookup: CDR1 PRHDT, CDR2 FYEKMQ (reference sequence). The CDR3 runs 13 residues. CDR3 amino acids: CASSHTGPDTQYF. In nucleotides, the CDR3 is TGTGCCAGCAGTCACACAGGTCCAGATACGCAGTATTTT.

The chain recombines TRBV5-1 with TRBJ2-1; D is unclear. Trimming removed 0 bases at V and 4 bases at J, with 8 bases between. This CDR3 comprises 14 residues. In germline, CDR1 is SGHRS, CDR2 YFSETQ. DNA for the CDR3: TGCGCCAGCAGCTTGGTTGTGGGGTACAATGAGCAGTTCTTC. Amino acid sequence: CASSLVVGYNEQFF.

In regard to this clonotype: Germline and junction disagree at one end, which may indicate a read error. This chain links TRBV7-2 with TRBJ1-5; D not resolved. CDR3 size: 14 residues. Germline V gene sequence: CDR1 SGHTA, CDR2 FQGNSA. This CDR3 is CASSTDIQIQLQHF. CDR3 nucleotide sequence: TGTGCCAGCAGCACCGACATACAGATTCAGCTCCAGCATTTT.

V is TRBV7-2 and J is TRBJ2-1; D is possibly TRBD2 (6 bases). This CDR3 comprises 16 residues. Between the trimmed V and J ends, which lost 5 bases and 0 bases, there was a span of 14 bases. Germline V lookup: CDR1 SGHTA, CDR2 FQGNSA. CDR3 protein: CASSPTSRSSYNEQFF. CDR3 nucleotides: TGTGCCAGCAGCCCTACTAGCCGGAGCTCCTACAATGAGCAGTTCTTC. Full variable domain (outside the CDR3, taken from reference TRBV7-2 and TRBJ2-1): GAGVSQSPSNKVTEKGKDVELRCDPISGHTALYWYRQSLGQGLEFLIYFQGNSAPDKSGLPSDRFSAERTGGSVSTLTIQRTQQEDSAVYLCASSPTSRSSYNEQFFGPGTRLTVL.

The CDR3 nucleotides read TGTGCCAGTAGTTTGGACAGGAGCTCCTACAATGAGCAGTTCTTC. This gives the protein CASSLDRSSYNEQFF. The rearrangement joins TRBV19 to TRBJ2-1; 7 positions agree with TRBD1. CDR3 length: 15 amino acids. The V and J ends lost 5 bases and 0 bases, in that order; junction bases with no gene match: 4. CDR1 and CDR2 (germline): LNHDA, SQIVND (reference sequence).

This clonotype turned up a few times. Its ends do not fully match the called genes, so a read error is possible. The rearrangement links TRBV9 to TRBJ2-7; D remains unclear. Per germline, CDR1 SGDLS and CDR2 YYNGEE. The CDR3 contains 15 residues. CDR3 residues: CACSSPLDGAYEQYF. DNA of the CDR3: TGTGCCTGCAGCTCCCCCCTGGATGGGGCCTACGAGCAGTACTTC.

V usage is TRBV11-2 and J usage is TRBJ2-3; D uncertain. The CDR3 is made up of 15 amino acids. Germline assignment: CDR1 SGHAT and CDR2 FQNNGV. Trimming left V 1 base short and J 2 bases short, with 10 bases between. The CDR3 DNA reads as TGTGCCAGCAGCTTAGTAGGGAAGACCACAGATACGCAGTATTTT. Amino acid sequence: CASSLVGKTTDTQYF.

The rearrangement uses TRBV6-5 and TRBJ2-1; tentative D call: TRBD2 (5 bases). CDR1 and CDR2 from the germline V gene are MNHEY and SVGAGI. This CDR3 region has 16 residues. V was trimmed by 6 bases and J by 0 bases, leaving 15 bases between them. The chain's CDR3 is CASRDGRASSYNEQFF. CDR3 DNA sequence: TGTGCCAGCAGGGATGGGCGGGCGAGCTCCTACAATGAGCAGTTCTTC.

This clonotype turned up a few times. The chain employs TRBV9 and TRBJ1-1; the D is unclear. The length of the CDR3 is 13 residues. The germline V and J ends were trimmed by 1 base and 1 base, with 5 bases remaining between them. Germline lookup yields CDR1 SGDLS and CDR2 YYNGEE. DNA of the CDR3: TGTGCCAGCAGCGTATCGACGAACACTGAAGCTTTCTTT. Protein: CASSVSTNTEAFF.

This clonotype was counted a few times. The genes are TRBV25-1 and TRBJ1-5; D unclear. Trimming took off 3 bases at V and 3 bases at J, with 9 bases between the two ends. CDR3 length equals 14 residues. CDR1 and CDR2 from the germline V gene are MGHDK and SYGVNS. CDR3 sequence (DNA): TGTGCCAGCAGTGATTTCGGGATCAATCAGCCCCAGCATTTT. This sequence encodes CASSDFGINQPQHF.

The chain links TRBV29-1 to TRBJ2-3; TRBD1 might be the D (6 bases). Germline values: CDR1 SQVTM, CDR2 ANQGSEA. Deletions cut 6 bases from V and 4 bases from J, with 11 bases between. This CDR3 region has 12 residues. DNA for the CDR3: TGCAGCGTCGGACGACAGGCAGATACGCAGTATTTT. Its translation: CSVGRQADTQYF.

Concerning this clonotype: This may come from a read error, since a much larger clone is one base off. The rearrangement joins TRBV12-3 or TRBV12-4 to TRBJ2-1; D gene ambiguous. The CDR3 is 14 residues long. The CDR3 is CASSFEFMSNGQFF. CDR3 nucleotides: TGTGCCAGCAGTTTCGAGTTTATGAGCAATGGGCAGTTCTTC.

The chain has TRBV20-1 and TRBJ2-7, with 10 bases fitting TRBD2. CDR3 size: 14 residues. Germline V CDR1 and CDR2: DFQATT, SNEGSKA (reference sequence). The V gene end was trimmed by 0 bases and the J gene end by 3 bases; junction bases not matched to a gene: 2. CDR3 in amino acids: CSARDGLADYEQYF. DNA for the CDR3: TGCAGTGCTAGAGATGGACTAGCGGACTACGAGCAGTACTTC.

The chain is built from TRBV20-1 and TRBJ1-1; tentative D call: TRBD1 (6 bases). Per the germline V gene, CDR1 is DFQATT and CDR2 is SNEGSKA (reference sequence). The ends were cut back, 3 bases at V and 4 bases at J, with 9 bases in the middle. The CDR3 spans 12 residues. The CDR3 sequence: CSASEGGTEAFF. As DNA, the CDR3 is TGCAGTGCTAGTGAAGGGGGCACTGAAGCTTTCTTT.